Shown below are 13 T cell receptor beta chains from a single sample sequenced in a study of diagnostic markers for celiac disease. No DNA is given; TCRdb re-called the reads and lists each CDR3 protein once. The sample table includes about 4,000 distinct CDR3 sequences. The source material was either unsorted cells or a sorted T cell fraction (not recorded which). Receptors were obtained from a human donor. This table probably holds off-target reads from a library built for another chain.

The V call is TRBV2, the J call TRBJ1-3; as DNA is missing, the TRBD1 call by TCRdb cannot be tested. The CDR3 contains 17 residues. CDR1 is SNHLY, CDR2 FYNNEI, per germline. The CDR3 sequence: CASCPEDRGSSGNTIYF.

The chain is built from TRBV6-2 or TRBV6-3 and TRBJ2-1; TCRdb names TRBD1, which stays unverified in the absence of DNA. The CDR3 extends over 14 amino acids. CDR1 is MNHEY, CDR2 SVGEGT, per germline. The CDR3 here is CASSYSTGIHEQFF.

The chain links TRBV10-3 to TRBJ2-1; the TCRdb D gene call, TRBD1, has no DNA to confirm it. Germline CDR1 reads ENHRY; CDR2 reads SYGVKD. The CDR3 runs 15 residues. The CDR3 loop reads CAISDGFRVGNEQFF.

This clonotype is medium-sized by frequency. V and J are TRBV28 and TRBJ1-2. Germline V gene data show CDR1 as MDHEN and CDR2 as SYDVKM. This CDR3 has 17 amino acids. The CDR3 sequence is CASNSLGALQRTYGYTF.

The rearrangement links TRBV27 to TRBJ1-1; no DNA is available, so the TRBD1 call from TCRdb remains unchecked. CDR3 length: 15 residues. CDR1 is MNHEY and CDR2 is SMNVEV in the germline V gene (reference sequence). This chain's CDR3 is CASSSRLGRNTEAFF.

This clonotype registers medium-sized by frequency. V is TRBV20-1 and J is TRBJ1-6. Germline V gene data show CDR1 as DFQATT and CDR2 as SNEGSKA (reference sequence). The CDR3 covers 17 residues. CDR3 protein: CSARVTPPLANNSPLHF.

The chain links TRBV6-6 to TRBJ2-2; TCRdb's assignment of TRBD1 cannot be checked, as there is no DNA. The CDR3 has 14 amino acids. Germline CDR1 reads MNHNY; CDR2 reads SVGAGI (reference sequence). CDR3 residues: CASSSVQGTGELFF.

This clonotype is identified as medium-sized from frequency. V and J are TRBV12-5 and TRBJ2-3; TCRdb picks TRBD1, but there is no DNA to check that call. The CDR3 runs to 15 residues. CDR1 is LGHNT, CDR2 FRNRAP, per germline. CDR3 loop: CASGPSWGLADTQYF.

V usage is TRBV7-8 and J usage is TRBJ2-7; TCRdb proposes TRBD1, but this gene call is untestable without DNA. This CDR3 is 15 amino acids long. Germline V gene data show CDR1 as SGHVS and CDR2 as FQNEAQ. Here the CDR3 reads CASSPGPGASYEQYF. Looking up the rest from reference TRBV7-8 and TRBJ2-7 gives the full variable domain: GAGVSQSPRYKVAKRGQDVALRCDPISGHVSLFWYQQALGQGPEFLTYFQNEAQLDKSGLPSDRFFAERPEGSVSTLKIQRTQQEDSAVYLCASSPGPGASYEQYFGPGTRLTVT.

By frequency, this clonotype registers medium-sized. This chain connects TRBV5-1 to TRBJ1-2; TCRdb names TRBD1, which stays unverified in the absence of DNA. Germline V gene lookup returns CDR1 SGHRS and CDR2 YFSETQ. The CDR3 length is 14 residues. The chain's CDR3 is CASSYGTGPYGYTF.

The chain links TRBV7-3 to TRBJ1-1. Germline assignment: CDR1 SGHTA and CDR2 FQGTGA. This CDR3 spans 13 amino acids. CDR3: CASSLTENTEAFF.

This chain connects TRBV9 to TRBJ1-2; the D call of TRBD1 rests on TCRdb alone, since no DNA is present to check it. The germline CDR1 and CDR2 sequences are SGDLS and YYNGEE. The CDR3 extends over 15 amino acids. CDR3: CASSTETGANYGYTF.

The chain links TRBV12-3 or TRBV12-4 to TRBJ1-1. This CDR3 contains 13 residues. CDR3 loop: CASSLRQNTEAFF.